One and the same sample provided the 28 T cell receptor beta chains below, sequenced in a study of read filtering for tumor transcriptome and immune sequencing. From roughly 0.4 ug of RNA, a library with molecular barcoded alpha/delta and beta/gamma adaptors was made. From the reads, TCRdb called clonotypes with MiXCR, one entry per CDR3 protein. Among around 65,000 distinct CDR3 sequences listed, roughly 18% were seen once. Sequencing was carried out using a population of CD138-negative cells sorted from bone marrow. The origin of the receptors is a donor at least 40 years old with multiple myeloma.

This clonotype was observed many times. The chain is built from TRBV11-2 and TRBJ1-2, with D possibly TRBD1 on 6 matching bases. Per the germline V gene, CDR1 is SGHAT and CDR2 is FQNNGV. The V and J ends lost 0 bases and 5 bases respectively, with 10 bases between them. The CDR3 sequence is 14 residues long. The CDR3 DNA is TGTGCCAGCAGCTTAGATCGGACAGCTTATGGCTACACCTTC. It is translated as CASSLDRTAYGYTF. The full variable domain, with the rest looked up from reference TRBV11-2 and TRBJ1-2, is EAGVAQSPRYKIIEKRQSVAFWCNPISGHATLYWYQQILGQGPKLLIQFQNNGVVDDSQLPKDRFSAERLKGVDSTLKIQPAKLEDSAVYLCASSLDRTAYGYTFGSGTRLTVV.

This clonotype was seen only a few times. V usage is TRBV3-1 and J usage is TRBJ1-1, with a weak D call TRBD1 (6 bases). The germline gives CDR1 LGHDT, CDR2 YNNKEL (reference sequence). Trimming cost V 0 bases and J 8 bases, with 10 bases left between them. The CDR3 sequence is 13 residues long. The CDR3 sequence: CASSQDRGREAFF. CDR3 DNA sequence: TGTGCCAGCAGCCAAGATCGGGGGCGGGAAGCTTTCTTT.

This clonotype was recorded many times. The genes are TRBV28 and TRBJ2-7; tentatively, D is TRBD2 (5 bases). Between the trimmed V and J ends, which lost 6 bases and 2 bases, there was a span of 17 bases. Germline V gene lookup returns CDR1 MDHEN and CDR2 SYDVKM. The CDR3 runs 15 residues. The CDR3 nucleotides are TGTGCCAGCAGCCTAAGGGAAGGGAGAGCCTACGAGCAGTACTTC. Its protein product is CASSLREGRAYEQYF.

This clonotype occurred many times. The chain recombines TRBV5-6 with TRBJ2-3; TRBD2 aligns across 8 bases. The V gene's germline CDR1 is SGHDT and CDR2 YYEEEE. The CDR3 has 14 residues. Trimming took 4 bases from V and 5 from J; bases not matched to a gene: 6. CDR3 DNA sequence: TGTGCCAGCAGCACGAGCGGGGGAGGAGATACGCAGTATTTT. Translating it yields CASSTSGGGDTQYF.

This clonotype was observed many times. The rearrangement joins TRBV28 to TRBJ2-1; 7 positions match TRBD1. The CDR3 spans 14 residues. The ends lost 7 bases at V and 8 bases at J; junction bases unmatched: 11. Germline V CDR1 and CDR2: MDHEN, SYDVKM. The CDR3 DNA reads TGTGCCAGCACCCGACAGGGACGGGGCGATGAGCAGTTCTTC. It is translated as CASTRQGRGDEQFF.

This clonotype was recorded at least ten times. The CDR3 DNA sequence: TGTGCCACCAGCACCCAGTTAGGGGGTGACGCTGAAGCTTTCTTT. Residues: CATSTQLGGDAEAFF. This sequence joins TRBV15 and TRBJ1-1; tentatively, D is TRBD1 (6 bases). Germline V gives CDR1 LNHNV, CDR2 YYDKDF (reference sequence). The CDR3 has 15 residues. The V end was cut by 4 bases, the J end by 6 bases, with 18 bases between.

The sample holds a few counts of this clonotype. The J gene is TRBJ2-7, the V gene TRBV20-1; 8 nucleotides line up with TRBD1. CDR1 DFQATT and CDR2 SNEGSKA come from the germline V gene (reference sequence). V was clipped by 3 bases and J by 4 bases; unmatched bases: 2. The CDR3 extends over 12 amino acids. This CDR3 reads CSASQGAYEQYF. Written as DNA, the CDR3 is TGCAGTGCTAGTCAGGGGGCTTACGAGCAGTACTTC.

This clonotype was observed at least ten times. Written as DNA, the CDR3 is TGTGCCAGCAGCCTTAATCTGGGTCTGGGCGAGCAGTACTTC. This sequence encodes CASSLNLGLGEQYF. V usage is TRBV12-3 or TRBV12-4 and J usage is TRBJ2-7; D unclear. The CDR3 runs to 14 residues. V was trimmed by 6 bases and J by 6 bases, leaving 18 bases between them.

This clonotype was counted a few times. A much larger clone differs by one base, so this may be a read error. J is TRBJ2-7 and V is TRBV6-5; weak D call: TRBD1 (6 bases). Trimming left V 9 bases short and J 6 bases short, with 18 bases between. The CDR3 has 13 residues. Germline CDR1 is MNHEY and CDR2 is SVGAGI. DNA for the CDR3: TGTGCCAGTAGGAACAGGGTGAGCTTCGAGCAGTACTTC. It yields the protein CASRNRVSFEQYF.

This clonotype came up many times. The genes are TRBV20-1 and TRBJ2-5; 14 bases are shared with TRBD2. Germline V lookup: CDR1 DFQATT, CDR2 SNEGSKA (reference sequence). CDR3 size: 14 residues. CDR3: CSGTSGSTQETQYF. The CDR3 bases are TGCAGCGGGACTAGCGGGAGTACCCAAGAGACCCAGTACTTC.

This clonotype was seen repeatedly, ten times or more. V usage is TRBV28 and J usage is TRBJ2-1; D tentatively fits TRBD1 or TRBD2 (6 bases each). V gave up 6 bases and J gave up 8 bases, with 20 bases separating them. Germline V gives CDR1 MDHEN, CDR2 SYDVKM. The CDR3 is 15 amino acids. The CDR3 loop is CASRGVGGPGYEQFF. The CDR3 DNA sequence: TGTGCCAGCAGGGGGGTAGGGGGGCCCGGGTATGAGCAGTTCTTC.

This clonotype was counted many times. The chain carries TRBV20-1 and TRBJ1-1; TRBD1 might be the D (5 bases). The ends were cut back, 5 bases at V and 5 bases at J, with 15 bases in the middle. The length of the CDR3 is 13 residues. Germline CDR1 DFQATT, CDR2 SNEGSKA (reference sequence). CDR3 residues: CSAAAGFQTEAFF. As DNA, the CDR3 is TGCAGTGCTGCTGCAGGGTTTCAGACTGAAGCTTTCTTT.

This clonotype was observed at least ten times. This chain joins TRBV20-1 and TRBJ1-6, with 7 bases lining up with TRBD1. Trimming removed 5 bases from V and 7 bases from J; junction bases left unmatched: 8. The CDR3 consists of 14 residues. The germline gives CDR1 DFQATT, CDR2 SNEGSKA (reference sequence). The CDR3 region is CSAPSGTANSPLHF. CDR3 nucleotide sequence: TGCAGTGCTCCCTCCGGGACAGCCAATTCACCCCTCCACTTT.

This clonotype came up many times. The chain employs TRBV9 and TRBJ2-2; 10 bases agree with TRBD1. V was pared by 5 bases and J by 3 bases, with 1 base of the junction left unmatched. The CDR3 has 14 amino acids. Germline CDR1 reads SGDLS; CDR2 reads YYNGEE. CDR3 sequence (DNA): TGTGCCAGCAGAGGACAGGGGGACACCGGGGAGCTGTTTTTT. It specifies CASRGQGDTGELFF.

This clonotype showed up many times. V usage is TRBV2 and J usage is TRBJ2-5; D gene ambiguous. Per germline, CDR1 SNHLY and CDR2 FYNNEI. The CDR3 totals 14 residues. V was shortened by 2 bases and J by 5 bases, with 12 bases between the two germline ends. As DNA, the CDR3 is TGTGCCAGCAGTGAATTTGGGGTTTTGGAGACCCAGTACTTC. Amino acid sequence: CASSEFGVLETQYF.

Concerning this clonotype: A far larger clone differs by one base, so this is likely a read error. The chain is built from TRBV12-3 or TRBV12-4 and TRBJ2-1; 10 positions agree with TRBD2. V trimming: 6 bases; J trimming: 8 bases; junction bases outside the gene matches: 7. CDR3 length: 14 amino acids. CDR3 bases: TGTGCCAGCAGCCCGGGACTAGCGATCGATGAGCAGTTCTTC. It translates to CASSPGLAIDEQFF.

This clonotype occurred many times. The chain combines TRBV7-9 with TRBJ2-2; D gene ambiguous. CDR1 is SEHNR, CDR2 FQNEAQ, per germline (reference sequence). The CDR3 is 14 amino acids. Trimming shortened V by 2 bases and J by 0 bases, and 4 bases separated the two germline ends. As DNA, the CDR3 is TGTGCCAGCAGCTTACTCGCGAACACCGGGGAGCTGTTTTTT. This encodes CASSLLANTGELFF.

This clonotype has only a few counts. The CDR3 sequence is CSARTKVEAFF. CDR3 nucleotide sequence: TGCAGTGCCCGTACCAAGGTTGAAGCTTTCTTT. V usage is TRBV20-1 and J usage is TRBJ1-1, with unresolved D. Germline loops: CDR1 DFQATT, CDR2 SNEGSKA (reference sequence). V was clipped by 6 bases and J by 7 bases, with 12 bases between them. This CDR3 region has 11 residues.

In its sample, this clonotype was seen many times. The chain links TRBV20-1 to TRBJ2-3, with 7 bases that match TRBD1. The CDR3 loop spans 15 amino acids. Germline CDR1 DFQATT, CDR2 SNEGSKA (reference sequence). J was trimmed by 4 bases and V by 3 bases; bases with no gene match: 10. The CDR3 sequence is CSASLTGVIADTQYF. The CDR3 DNA is TGCAGTGCTAGTCTTACAGGGGTCATAGCAGATACGCAGTATTTT.

Worth noting for this clonotype: This probably arose from a read error, given a far larger clone one base away. This chain links TRBV11-3 with TRBJ2-1; possible D gene TRBD1, 8 bases. Germline CDR1 and CDR2: SGHNT and YENEEA. This CDR3 is 16 amino acids long. V lost 5 bases to trimming and J lost 6 bases, with 20 bases between them. Written as DNA, the CDR3 is TGTGCCAGCAGCCCTAGAGCGGGACAGGCGCCCAATGAGCAGTTCTTC. Protein sequence: CASSPRAGQAPNEQFF.

Turning to this clonotype: At one boundary the junction diverges from the germline segment, which might be a read error. The chain joins TRBV6-2 or TRBV6-3 to TRBJ2-3; no reliable D call. The germline V gene encodes CDR1 MNHEY and CDR2 SVGEGT. The CDR3 has 12 amino acids. In DNA, the CDR3 is TGTGCCAGCAGCTACTACACAGATACGCAGTATTTT. It specifies CASSYYTDTQYF.

This clonotype has just one count. This may stem from a read error, because a much larger clone lies one nucleotide away. V gene TRBV20-1 combines with J gene TRBJ2-3; 10 bases agree with TRBD2. Looked up from germline, CDR1 is DFQATT and CDR2 is SNEGSKA (reference sequence). The CDR3 loop spans 15 amino acids. The CDR3 loop reads CSVPVSGGRTDTKYF. CDR3 nucleotides: TGCAGTGTCCCGGTTAGCGGGGGGCGCACAGATACGAAGTATTTT.

This clonotype came up many times. The chain combines TRBV5-1 with TRBJ2-1, with TRBD2 as a possible D gene (6 bases). The CDR3 extends over 16 amino acids. Trimming took off 5 bases at V and 4 bases at J, with 19 bases between the two ends. Per the germline V gene, CDR1 is SGHRS and CDR2 is YFSETQ. The CDR3 protein is CASSIGSSAKYNEQFF. For the CDR3, the DNA is TGCGCCAGCAGTATAGGATCTAGCGCAAAATACAATGAGCAGTTCTTC. Together with reference TRBV5-1 and TRBJ2-1, the CDR3 gives the full variable domain: KAGVTQTPRYLIKTRGQQVTLSCSPISGHRSVSWYQQTPGQGLQFLFEYFSETQRNKGNFPGRFSGRQFSNSRSEMNVSTLELGDSALYLCASSIGSSAKYNEQFFGPGTRLTVL.

In its sample, this clonotype was seen a few times. This chain connects TRBV20-1 to TRBJ1-3; a possible D gene is TRBD1 (5 bases). CDR1 and CDR2 from the germline V gene are DFQATT and SNEGSKA (reference sequence). The germline V and J ends were trimmed by 6 bases and 0 bases, with 12 bases remaining between them. This CDR3 contains 14 residues. As DNA, the CDR3 is TGCAGTGCAGCCGGGACGGTCTCTGGAAACACCATATATTTT. Protein product: CSAAGTVSGNTIYF.

With respect to this clonotype: A much larger clone differs by one base, so this may be a read error. V and J are TRBV18 and TRBJ1-1; D gene ambiguous. Germline CDR1 KGHSH, CDR2 LQKENI. The CDR3 has 12 residues. The CDR3 region is CVSSGPDTEAFF. The CDR3 DNA sequence: TGTGTCAGCTCAGGTCCGGACACTGAAGCTTTCTTT.

The sample holds many counts of this clonotype. The rearrangement links TRBV2 to TRBJ2-1, with 12 nucleotides matching TRBD2. CDR1 is SNHLY and CDR2 is FYNNEI in the germline V gene. This CDR3 spans 17 amino acids. J gave up 5 bases and V 11 bases, and 16 bases lay outside the gene matches. The CDR3 reads CASEKGGLAGIDNEQFF. The CDR3 DNA reads as TGTGCCTCCGAGAAGGGAGGACTAGCGGGAATCGACAATGAGCAGTTCTTC.

This clonotype is deemed medium-sized (0.01 to 0.1%). The rearrangement uses TRBV29-1 and TRBJ2-1; the match to TRBD2 covers 8 bases. Germline assignment: CDR1 SQVTM and CDR2 ANQGSEA. This CDR3 comprises 16 residues. The J segment lost 6 bases and the V segment lost 4 bases, leaving 14 bases of the junction unmatched. The DNA for the CDR3 is TGCAGCGTTGCGGCATACAAAGCGGGAGAAAGCAATGAGCAGTTCTTC. Protein product: CSVAAYKAGESNEQFF.

This clonotype has more than one count but fewer than ten. The chain couples TRBV28 to TRBJ2-3; weak D call: TRBD2 (5 bases). The germline CDR1 and CDR2 sequences are MDHEN and SYDVKM. This CDR3 comprises 14 residues. Trimming removed 1 base from V and 5 bases from J, with 10 bases in between. The CDR3 DNA reads as TGTGCCAGCAGTTTATCTGAGCGGAAAGATACGCAGTATTTT. It yields the protein CASSLSERKDTQYF.